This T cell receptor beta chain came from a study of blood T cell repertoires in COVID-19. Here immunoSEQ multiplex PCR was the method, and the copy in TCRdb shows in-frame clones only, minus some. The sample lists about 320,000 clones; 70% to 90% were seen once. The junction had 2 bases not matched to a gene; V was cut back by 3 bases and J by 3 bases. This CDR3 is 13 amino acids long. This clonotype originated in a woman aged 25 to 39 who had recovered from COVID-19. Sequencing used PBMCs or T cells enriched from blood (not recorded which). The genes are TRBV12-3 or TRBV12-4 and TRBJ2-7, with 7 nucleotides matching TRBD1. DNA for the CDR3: TGTGCCAGCAGTTTGACAGGGAACTACGAGCAGTACTTC. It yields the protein CASSLTGNYEQYF.